The 11 T cell receptor beta chains below were found in one sample sequenced in a study of CD8+ T cells in alopecia areata. As the sequencing template, cDNA was produced by extracting RNA and reverse transcribing it. Profiling relied on immunoSEQ multiplex PCR, and the TCRdb table lists in-frame clones only, not all of them. The table has approximately 210,000 clones, 50% to 75% seen once. Documented treatment: oral pan-JAK inhibitor, 5-10 mg twice daily. Sequenced material: CD4+ T cells sorted from blood, taken at week 4, from a patient treated with tofacitinib. The source of these receptors is a human donor with alopecia areata.

The chain has TRBV29-1 and TRBJ1-1; D might be TRBD1 (5 bases). CDR1 is SQVTM and CDR2 is ANQGSEA in the germline V gene. With 4 bases removed from V and 1 base from J, the gap between germline ends came to 10 bases. CDR3 length equals 13 residues. The CDR3 loop is CSVAIQGNTEAFF. The CDR3 bases are TGCAGCGTTGCCATTCAGGGGAACACTGAAGCTTTCTTT.

The chain recombines TRBV30 with TRBJ2-7; D unclear. This CDR3 has 12 residues. V lost 4 bases and J lost 2, with 9 bases in between. CDR1 and CDR2 (germline): GTSNPN, SVGIG (reference sequence). CDR3 amino acids: CAWNREAYEQYF. The CDR3 region has the DNA TGTGCCTGGAATCGTGAGGCCTACGAGCAGTACTTC.

This CDR3 reads CASSVEGGLPRGGYTF. The CDR3 nucleotides read TGTGCCAGCAGCGTAGAAGGTGGTCTGCCTCGGGGTGGCTACACCTTC. The chain joins TRBV9 to TRBJ1-2; D unclear. The CDR3 extends over 16 amino acids. V dropped 0 bases and J dropped 7 bases, with 19 bases sitting between them. Germline assignment: CDR1 SGDLS and CDR2 YYNGEE.

This clone was picked up a small number of times. The CDR3 sequence is CASKGPRFWNEQFF. The CDR3 DNA sequence: TGTGCCAGTAAGGGCCCCCGGTTCTGGAATGAGCAGTTCTTC. This chain links TRBV19 with TRBJ2-1; no clear D gene. The CDR3 consists of 14 residues. Between the trimmed V and J ends, which lost 7 bases and 7 bases, there was a span of 17 bases. Germline CDR1 is LNHDA and CDR2 is SQIVND (reference sequence).

The rearrangement uses TRBV4-1 and TRBJ1-1; D gene unclear. The CDR3 consists of 14 residues. Trimming shortened V by 0 bases and J by 2 bases, and 7 bases separated the two germline ends. The germline V gene has CDR1 MGHRA and CDR2 YSYEKL. CDR3 in DNA: TGCGCCAGCAGCCAAGACGGGGTCAACACTGAAGCTTTCTTT. This gives the protein CASSQDGVNTEAFF.

Only one count was recorded for this clone. V gene TRBV5-6 combines with J gene TRBJ2-7; D is undetermined. Germline V gene data show CDR1 as SGHDT and CDR2 as YYEEEE. CDR3 length: 13 amino acids. The ends were cut back, 4 bases at V and 1 base at J, with 9 bases in the middle. The CDR3 DNA sequence: TGTGCCAGCAGCGTGGGGATTTCCTACGAGCAGTACTTC. Protein sequence: CASSVGISYEQYF.

The V call is TRBV27, the J call TRBJ1-5; unclear D gene. V lost 3 bases and J 2 bases, leaving 11 bases between the germline ends. Germline CDR1 MNHEY, CDR2 SMNVEV (reference sequence). This CDR3 region has 15 residues. The CDR3 protein is CASSFEGTGNQPQHF. CDR3 DNA: TGTGCCAGCAGTTTCGAGGGTACTGGCAATCAGCCCCAGCATTTT.

J is TRBJ1-1 and V is TRBV11-3, with D hard to call. The CDR3 covers 15 residues. V was shortened by 1 base and J by 5 bases, with 14 bases between the two germline ends. In germline, CDR1 is SGHNT, CDR2 YENEEA. CDR3 sequence: CASSLGFLGKTEAFF. In DNA form, the CDR3 reads TGTGCCAGCAGCTTAGGATTTTTGGGTAAAACTGAAGCTTTCTTT.

V usage is TRBV18 and J usage is TRBJ1-6; maybe TRBD1 (5 bases). V gave up 4 bases and J gave up 10 bases, with 11 bases separating them. CDR1 and CDR2 (germline): KGHSH, LQKENI. This CDR3 is 13 amino acids long. CDR3 residues: CASSQARDSPLHF. CDR3 DNA: TGTGCCAGCTCACAGGCGAGGGACTCACCCCTCCACTTT.

This clone has only one observation. The chain links TRBV30 to TRBJ1-1; 9 bases match TRBD1. Germline assignment: CDR1 GTSNPN and CDR2 SVGIG (reference sequence). V dropped 6 bases and J dropped 0; count of bases not matched to a gene: 5. The CDR3 sequence is 14 residues long. The CDR3 sequence is CACPGTGLNTEAFF. As DNA, the CDR3 is TGTGCCTGTCCCGGGACAGGGCTGAACACTGAAGCTTTCTTT.

The V call is TRBV25-1, the J call TRBJ2-3; D may be TRBD2 (7 bases). The germline CDR1 and CDR2 sequences are MGHDK and SYGVNS. CDR3 length: 15 residues. Trimming stripped 3 bases from V and 0 bases from J, with 10 bases between. In DNA form, the CDR3 reads TGTGCCAGCAGTGATGCGGGGGCTAGCACAGATACGCAGTATTTT. Translation: CASSDAGASTDTQYF.